This T cell receptor beta chain was obtained from a study of blood T cell repertoires in COVID-19. The repertoire was sequenced with immunoSEQ multiplex PCR; TCRdb's copy has only in-frame clones and lacks some. Of roughly 70,000 clones in the sample, 88% were seen once. The CDR3 is 16 residues long. Per germline, CDR1 DFQATT and CDR2 SNEGSKA (reference sequence). Deletions cut 3 bases from V and 0 bases from J, with 15 bases between. This rearrangement joins TRBV20-1 to TRBJ2-1; D is unclear. This sequence was found in a human donor in a cohort sampled during active COVID-19. The specimen sequenced was peripheral blood. The DNA of the CDR3 is TGCAGTGCTAGTGATCGACGAGGTAGCTCCTACAATGAGCAGTTCTTC. Translated: CSASDRRGSSYNEQFF.